The 18 T cell receptor beta chains listed next were all sequenced from one sample in a study of OX40 agonist ivuxolimab in advanced cancers. Generated by immunoSEQ multiplex PCR, the TCRdb table keeps only in-frame clones and is missing some. The sample records under 40,000 clones, 74% being singletons. The material was CD4+ or CD8+ T cells sorted from blood, obtained in a trial of the OX40 agonist ivuxolimab. These receptors were collected from an adult with an advanced solid tumor such as melanoma, head and neck, liver or kidney cancer.

The rearrangement uses TRBV7-8 and TRBJ2-7, with 7 bases lining up with TRBD2. Germline CDR1 reads SGHVS; CDR2 reads FQNEAQ. The CDR3 spans 16 residues. Germline trimming cut 3 bases from V and 6 bases from J; bases unmatched to any gene: 14. As DNA, the CDR3 is TGTGCCAGCAGCTTTTCCCCCGGGACTACCCCCCTCGAGCAGTACTTC. Translated, it gives CASSFSPGTTPLEQYF.

The chain links TRBV10-1 to TRBJ1-5, with D unresolved. Germline V gene lookup returns CDR1 WNHNN and CDR2 SYGVQD (reference sequence). V lost 3 bases and J 2 bases, leaving 20 bases between the germline ends. The CDR3 has 18 amino acids. CDR3 sequence: CASSDPLQTNGRNQPQHF. Here the CDR3 DNA reads TGCGCCAGCAGTGACCCCCTTCAGACTAACGGACGCAATCAGCCCCAGCATTTT.

The chain couples TRBV15 to TRBJ2-5; tentative D call: TRBD1 (5 bases). Germline-derived CDR1 and CDR2 are LNHNV and YYDKDF (reference sequence). Between the trimmed V and J ends, which lost 1 base and 5 bases, there was a span of 8 bases. CDR3 length equals 13 residues. The CDR3 DNA is TGTGCCACCAGCAGAGTAGGGGTTGAGACCCAGTACTTC. As protein: CATSRVGVETQYF. The complete variable domain, with remaining parts taken from reference TRBV15 and TRBJ2-5, reads DAMVIQNPRYQVTQFGKPVTLSCSQTLNHNVMYWYQQKSSQAPKLLFHYYDKDFNNEADTPDNFQSRRPNTSFCFLDIRSPGLGDTAMYLCATSRVGVETQYFGPGTRLLVL.

The chain carries TRBV20-1 and TRBJ1-2; D uncertain. The V gene lost 5 bases and the J gene lost 3 bases, with 4 bases spanning the gap. The V gene's germline CDR1 is DFQATT and CDR2 SNEGSKA (reference sequence). The length of the CDR3 is 10 residues. The CDR3 sequence is CSAPDYGYTF. The CDR3 DNA sequence: TGCAGTGCTCCGGACTATGGCTACACCTTC.

The chain uses TRBV5-4 and TRBJ1-2; 7 bases are a match to TRBD1. V was clipped by 4 bases and J by 3 bases; unmatched bases: 9. CDR1 is SGHNT and CDR2 is YYREEE in the germline V gene (reference sequence). The CDR3 extends over 15 amino acids. CDR3 residues: CASSQEGGRYYGYTF. CDR3 nucleotide sequence: TGTGCCAGCAGCCAAGAAGGGGGCCGGTACTATGGCTACACCTTC.

The chain recombines TRBV5-4 with TRBJ2-1; 9 bases line up with TRBD2. Germline-derived CDR1 and CDR2 are SGHNT and YYREEE (reference sequence). The CDR3 spans 13 residues. Trimming cost V 3 bases and J 11 bases; bases outside gene matches: 6. CDR3 in amino acids: CASSSGLAQKQFF. The CDR3 nucleotides read TGTGCCAGCAGCTCGGGACTAGCCCAAAAGCAGTTCTTC.

The rearrangement uses TRBV5-6 and TRBJ2-3; 8 bases are shared with TRBD2. V lost 0 bases, J lost 1 base, and 10 bases stayed unmatched. Germline loops: CDR1 SGHDT, CDR2 YYEEEE. The CDR3 loop spans 18 amino acids. This chain's CDR3 is CASSLGAGEIPGTDTQYF. The DNA for the CDR3 is TGTGCCAGCAGCTTGGGAGCGGGGGAGATCCCTGGCACAGATACGCAGTATTTT.

The chain combines TRBV28 with TRBJ1-4; 8 bases agree with TRBD1. The CDR3 has 15 residues. Germline trimming cut 3 bases from V and 8 bases from J; bases unmatched to any gene: 8. Germline V CDR1 and CDR2: MDHEN, SYDVKM. The CDR3 loop reads CASSFQGTGDEKLFF. The CDR3, as DNA: TGTGCCAGCAGTTTCCAGGGGACAGGTGACGAAAAACTGTTTTTT.

The V gene is TRBV28, the J gene TRBJ1-6; D not certain. Germline lookup yields CDR1 MDHEN and CDR2 SYDVKM. Trimming left V 2 bases short and J 13 bases short, with 6 bases between. The CDR3 has 11 amino acids. The CDR3 protein is CASSLKTPLHF. CDR3 coding DNA: TGTGCCAGCAGTTTAAAAACCCCCCTCCACTTT.

CDR3 loop: CAWSIAYGYTF. DNA of the CDR3: TGTGCCTGGAGTATAGCTTATGGCTACACCTTC. The chain is built from TRBV30 and TRBJ1-2; unclear D gene. The CDR3 has 11 residues. V lost 2 bases to trimming and J lost 5 bases, with 6 bases between them. The germline V gene has CDR1 GTSNPN and CDR2 SVGIG (reference sequence).

The chain links TRBV19 to TRBJ1-5; 9 bases line up with TRBD1. V lost 4 bases, J lost 5 bases, and 3 bases stayed unmatched. This CDR3 spans 14 amino acids. Germline V CDR1 and CDR2: LNHDA, SQIVND (reference sequence). The CDR3 coding sequence is TGTGCCAGTAGTAAACAGGGGGCTGATCAGCCCCAGCATTTT. It codes for CASSKQGADQPQHF.

This clone was seen only a few times. The chain joins TRBV5-1 to TRBJ1-2; 8 bases fit TRBD1. CDR3 length equals 14 residues. V dropped 0 bases and J dropped 6; count of bases not matched to a gene: 4. The germline V gene encodes CDR1 SGHRS and CDR2 YFSETQ. CDR3 sequence: CASSLVQGADGYTF. The CDR3 DNA reads as TGCGCCAGCAGCTTGGTTCAGGGGGCGGATGGCTACACCTTC.

This sequence joins TRBV27 and TRBJ2-5; no clear D. Germline V gene data show CDR1 as MNHEY and CDR2 as SMNVEV (reference sequence). The CDR3 runs to 15 residues. V was pared by 6 bases and J by 6 bases, with 20 bases between. CDR3 amino acids: CASRPAGSFEQTQYF. In DNA form, the CDR3 reads TGTGCCAGCAGACCAGCCGGATCGTTTGAACAGACCCAGTACTTC.

The CDR3 spells CASSGTGTLLETQYF. The CDR3 DNA follows: TGCGCCAGCAGCGGGACAGGGACTCTGTTGGAGACCCAGTACTTC. The V call is TRBV5-1, the J call TRBJ2-5; TRBD1 agrees at 9 bases. The CDR3 runs to 15 residues. With V trimmed by 4 bases and J by 5 bases, 9 bases remained unmatched. Germline V gene lookup returns CDR1 SGHRS and CDR2 YFSETQ.

This clone was observed once. The V gene is TRBV11-2, the J gene TRBJ1-3, with D possibly being TRBD1 (6 bases). Trimming took off 5 bases at V and 3 bases at J, with 14 bases between the two ends. Per germline, CDR1 SGHAT and CDR2 FQNNGV. This CDR3 has 15 amino acids. The CDR3 nucleotides are TGTGCCAGCAGCGCCTCACAGGGAGGTGGAAACACCATATATTTT. This sequence encodes CASSASQGGGNTIYF. Using reference TRBV11-2 and TRBJ1-3 for the parts outside the CDR3, the full variable domain is EAGVAQSPRYKIIEKRQSVAFWCNPISGHATLYWYQQILGQGPKLLIQFQNNGVVDDSQLPKDRFSAERLKGVDSTLKIQPAKLEDSAVYLCASSASQGGGNTIYFGEGSWLTVV.

This chain connects TRBV7-6 to TRBJ1-6; a weak D match, TRBD1 (5 bases). Germline V gives CDR1 SGHVS, CDR2 FNYEAQ. With 5 bases removed from V and 7 bases from J, the gap between germline ends came to 21 bases. This CDR3 has 17 residues. The CDR3 DNA sequence: TGTGCCAGCAGCCGAAATGGAAGGGGCAGGAAAAATTCACCCCTCCACTTT. Amino acid sequence: CASSRNGRGRKNSPLHF.

J is TRBJ2-3 and V is TRBV10-1; 10 bases agree with TRBD2. Trimming at V came to 4 bases and at J to 4 bases, leaving 8 bases not matched to a gene. The CDR3 is 16 residues long. CDR1 is WNHNN and CDR2 is SYGVQD in the germline V gene (reference sequence). The CDR3 is CASSGVGLASPDTQYF. CDR3 nucleotide sequence: TGCGCCAGCAGTGGAGTGGGACTAGCGTCCCCAGATACGCAGTATTTT.

In its sample, this clone ranks as large. The chain joins TRBV2 to TRBJ2-7; 8 bases match TRBD2. The CDR3 runs 16 residues. V was pared by 7 bases and J by 4 bases, with 15 bases of the junction left unmatched. The germline gives CDR1 SNHLY, CDR2 FYNNEI. In nucleotides, the CDR3 is TGTGCCAGCAACCCCTCGAGGCGGGGGGTTATGTACGAGCAGTACTTC. It translates to CASNPSRRGVMYEQYF.